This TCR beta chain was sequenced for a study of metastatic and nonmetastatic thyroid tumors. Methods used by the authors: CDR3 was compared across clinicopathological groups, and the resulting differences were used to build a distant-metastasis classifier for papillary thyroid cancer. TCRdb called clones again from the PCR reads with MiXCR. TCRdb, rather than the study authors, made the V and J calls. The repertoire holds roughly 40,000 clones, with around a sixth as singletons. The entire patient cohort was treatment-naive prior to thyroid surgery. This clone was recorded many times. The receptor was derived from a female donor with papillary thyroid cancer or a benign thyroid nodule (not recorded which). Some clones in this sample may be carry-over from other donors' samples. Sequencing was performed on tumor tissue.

Here the CDR3 reads CAWSVQGPNEKLFF. CDR3 DNA sequence: TGTGCCTGGAGTGTTCAGGGTCCTAATGAAAAACTGTTTTTT. The rearrangement uses TRBV30 and TRBJ1-4; D is perhaps TRBD1 (5 bases). This CDR3 is 14 amino acids long. Germline CDR1 is GTSNPN and CDR2 is SVGIG (reference sequence). The germline V and J ends were trimmed by 0 bases and 3 bases, with 8 bases remaining between them.